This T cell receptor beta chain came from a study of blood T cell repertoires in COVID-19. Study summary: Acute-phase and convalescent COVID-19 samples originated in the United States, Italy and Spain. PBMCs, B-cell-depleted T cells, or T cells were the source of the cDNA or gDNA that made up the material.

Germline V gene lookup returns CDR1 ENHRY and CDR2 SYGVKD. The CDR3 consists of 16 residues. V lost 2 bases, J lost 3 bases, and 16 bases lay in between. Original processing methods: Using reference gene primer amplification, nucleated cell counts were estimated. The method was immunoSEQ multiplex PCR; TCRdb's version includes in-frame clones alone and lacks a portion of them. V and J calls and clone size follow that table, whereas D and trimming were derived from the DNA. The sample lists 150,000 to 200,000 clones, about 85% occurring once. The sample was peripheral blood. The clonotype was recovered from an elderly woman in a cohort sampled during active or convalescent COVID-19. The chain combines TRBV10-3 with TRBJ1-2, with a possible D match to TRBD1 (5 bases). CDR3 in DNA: TGTGCCATCAGTGAGGGTTCCGGGGGTTGGGACTATGGCTACACCTTC. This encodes CAISEGSGGWDYGYTF.